This TCR beta chain was obtained from a study of cytomegalovirus exposure and HLA in healthy donors. Study at large: The Caucasian-associated ancestry cluster held roughly 81% of 300 to 500 genotyped donors.

General observations from the study: Most TCR sequences were rare, but some public TCRs occurred in many donors. HLA alleles were associated with fewer than 20,000 TCR beta sequences in a later analysis at 0.05 false discovery rate.

Details on this clone: Antigen unknown.

PCR employed 60 Vbeta and 13 Jbeta primers. Assay: immunoSEQ multiplex PCR; the TCRdb copy retains only in-frame clones and omits some. The data contain around 63,000 clones, around 78% of them singletons. The CDR3 has 13 amino acids. Per germline, CDR1 SNHLY and CDR2 FYNNEI. V shed 6 bases and J shed 1 base, with 9 bases lying between them. The chain links TRBV2 to TRBJ1-2; tentatively, D is TRBD1 (6 bases). Source material: PBMCs. This TCR derives from a man aged 35 to 55 in good health and CMV-seronegative. CDR3 coding DNA: TGTGCCAGCAGCTCACAGGGTAACTATGGCTACACCTTC. It yields the protein CASSSQGNYGYTF.